This is a list of T cell receptor beta chains from one sample in a study of blood T cell repertoires in COVID-19. TCRdb's copy holds only in-frame clones and misses some; the assay was immunoSEQ multiplex PCR. The data show around 380,000 clones, about 87% seen once. Input material: PBMCs or T cells enriched from blood (not recorded which). The receptors derive from a young man who had recovered from COVID-19. CDR3s include the opening cysteine and the closing phenylalanine or tryptophan. The order of the fields is clone size, V gene, D gene, J gene, CDR3 DNA, CDR3 protein. D genes are given only for firm matches. Size values are once, few and many counts, or a class for expanded clones, and some rows have none.

clone size: -; V gene: TRBV7-5; D gene: -; J gene: TRBJ2-3; CDR3 DNA: TGTGCCAGAAGCTCGACAGGAAAGACGCAGTATTTT; CDR3 protein: CARSSTGKTQYF
clone size: -; V gene: TRBV5-1; D gene: TRBD2; J gene: TRBJ2-1; CDR3 DNA: TGCGCCAGCAGCTTAACCGGGACTAGCTACAATGAGCAGTTCTTC; CDR3 protein: CASSLTGTSYNEQFF
clone size: -; V gene: TRBV19; D gene: -; J gene: TRBJ1-2; CDR3 DNA: TGTGCCAGTAGTATTGTCGGGTTCCTCTATGGCTACACCTTC; CDR3 protein: CASSIVGFLYGYTF
clone size: once; V gene: TRBV3-1/TRBV3-2; D gene: TRBD1; J gene: TRBJ2-1; CDR3 DNA: TGTGCCAGCAGCCACCCGGGACAGCCCTACAATGAGCAGTTCTTC; CDR3 protein: CASSHPGQPYNEQFF
clone size: -; V gene: TRBV5-4; D gene: TRBD1; J gene: TRBJ2-2; CDR3 DNA: TGTGCCAGCAGCTTGCCCAGGGGGCGCGACACCGGGGAGCTGTTTTTT; CDR3 protein: CASSLPRGRDTGELFF
clone size: -; V gene: TRBV7-2; D gene: -; J gene: TRBJ1-1; CDR3 DNA: TGTGCCAGCAGCCGCGACGGACGGGGCACTGAAGCTTTCTTT; CDR3 protein: CASSRDGRGTEAFF
clone size: -; V gene: TRBV19; D gene: -; J gene: TRBJ2-7; CDR3 DNA: TGTGCCAGTAGTACGACTTACGATCGGGAGCAGTACTTC; CDR3 protein: CASSTTYDREQYF
clone size: -; V gene: TRBV5-1; D gene: TRBD1; J gene: TRBJ1-4; CDR3 DNA: TGCGCCAGCAGCGACGGACAGGGAAGCTTAGAAAAACTGTTTTTT; CDR3 protein: CASSDGQGSLEKLFF
clone size: -; V gene: TRBV3-1/TRBV3-2; D gene: -; J gene: TRBJ1-5; CDR3 DNA: TGTGCCAGCAGCAAGACAGGAGGAAGGGGACCCCAGCATTTT; CDR3 protein: CASSKTGGRGPQHF
clone size: -; V gene: TRBV18; D gene: TRBD1; J gene: TRBJ1-2; CDR3 DNA: TGTGCCAGCTCAAGGACAGGGTTCCGGGGCTACACCTTC; CDR3 protein: CASSRTGFRGYTF
clone size: few; V gene: TRBV11-1; D gene: -; J gene: TRBJ2-7; CDR3 DNA: TGTGCCAGCAGCTTAGGGGCTACCTTCTACGAGCAGTACTTC; CDR3 protein: CASSLGATFYEQYF
clone size: -; V gene: TRBV19; D gene: TRBD2; J gene: TRBJ2-1; CDR3 DNA: TGTGCCAGTAGTCCCGGGACTAGCGGGGTGAATGAGCAGTTCTTC; CDR3 protein: CASSPGTSGVNEQFF
clone size: -; V gene: TRBV2; D gene: TRBD1; J gene: TRBJ1-1; CDR3 DNA: TGTGCCACCACCTATTCAGACAGGGGCGATGAAGCTTTCTTT; CDR3 protein: CATTYSDRGDEAFF
clone size: -; V gene: TRBV30; D gene: -; J gene: TRBJ2-7; CDR3 DNA: TGTGCCGGAATGGCGGGCTCCTACGAGCAGTACTTC; CDR3 protein: CAGMAGSYEQYF
clone size: -; V gene: TRBV15; D gene: -; J gene: TRBJ1-2; CDR3 DNA: TGTGCCACCAGCAGAGGGTCCCAGGTGGACTATGGCTACACCTTC; CDR3 protein: CATSRGSQVDYGYTF
clone size: -; V gene: TRBV18; D gene: TRBD1; J gene: TRBJ2-7; CDR3 DNA: TGTGCCAGCTCACCTGCGACGACAGGGTTGTACGAGCAGTACTTC; CDR3 protein: CASSPATTGLYEQYF
clone size: -; V gene: TRBV3-1/TRBV3-2; D gene: TRBD1; J gene: TRBJ1-5; CDR3 DNA: TGTGCCAGCAGCCAAGATCCCTCTACAGGGGATCAGCCCCAGCATTTT; CDR3 protein: CASSQDPSTGDQPQHF
clone size: -; V gene: TRBV29-1; D gene: -; J gene: TRBJ1-2; CDR3 DNA: TGCAGCGTTGAGGCTCGCCTTCCTGATGGCTACACCTTC; CDR3 protein: CSVEARLPDGYTF
clone size: once; V gene: TRBV11-2; D gene: TRBD2; J gene: TRBJ2-1; CDR3 DNA: TGTGCCAGCAGCTTAGCGCTAGCGGGGCCAAACAATGAGCAGTTCTTC; CDR3 protein: CASSLALAGPNNEQFF
clone size: -; V gene: TRBV30; D gene: -; J gene: TRBJ2-3; CDR3 DNA: TGTGCCTGGGGCCGGGACATCGACCCCACAGATACGCAGTATTTT; CDR3 protein: CAWGRDIDPTDTQYF
clone size: -; V gene: TRBV3-1/TRBV3-2; D gene: TRBD2; J gene: TRBJ2-3; CDR3 DNA: TGTGCCAGCAGCCAAGAGGGACTAGCCTCGTATTTT; CDR3 protein: CASSQEGLASYF
clone size: -; V gene: TRBV5-1; D gene: TRBD1; J gene: TRBJ1-1; CDR3 DNA: TGCGCCAGCAGCCTCCCCACCGGGACAGCGAACACTGAAGCTTTCTTT; CDR3 protein: CASSLPTGTANTEAFF
clone size: -; V gene: TRBV4-1; D gene: TRBD2; J gene: TRBJ2-3; CDR3 DNA: TGCGCCAGCAGCCAATCGCGACTAGCGGCCCTGGATACGCAGTATTTT; CDR3 protein: CASSQSRLAALDTQYF
clone size: -; V gene: TRBV3-1/TRBV3-2; D gene: -; J gene: TRBJ1-3; CDR3 DNA: TGTGCCAGCAGCCAATCCTCACTGAACTCTGGAAACACCATATATTTT; CDR3 protein: CASSQSSLNSGNTIYF
clone size: -; V gene: TRBV4-1; D gene: -; J gene: TRBJ2-5; CDR3 DNA: TGCGCCAGCAGCCTTCAGAGGGGGGGACAAGAGACCCAGTACTTC; CDR3 protein: CASSLQRGGQETQYF
clone size: -; V gene: TRBV7-8; D gene: TRBD1; J gene: TRBJ2-5; CDR3 DNA: TGTGCCAGCAGCTTAGTAGGACAGGGGGGGGAAGAGACCCAGTACTTC; CDR3 protein: CASSLVGQGGEETQYF
clone size: -; V gene: TRBV5-1; D gene: TRBD1; J gene: TRBJ2-5; CDR3 DNA: TGCGCCAGCAGCTTGCAGGGGGTGGGAGAGACCCAGTACTTC; CDR3 protein: CASSLQGVGETQYF
clone size: -; V gene: TRBV5-1; D gene: TRBD2; J gene: TRBJ2-5; CDR3 DNA: TGCGCCAGCAGCTCTTTAGCCGGAGCGGGGGGCAGAGAGACCCAGTACTTC; CDR3 protein: CASSSLAGAGGRETQYF
clone size: -; V gene: TRBV4-1; D gene: -; J gene: TRBJ1-4; CDR3 DNA: TGCGCCAGCAGCCGGACCCCCAGGGGTGCGACTAATGAAAAACTGTTTTTT; CDR3 protein: CASSRTPRGATNEKLFF
clone size: -; V gene: TRBV2; D gene: -; J gene: TRBJ1-2; CDR3 DNA: TGTGCCAGCACCCAACAGGACGCTAACTATGGCTACACCTTC; CDR3 protein: CASTQQDANYGYTF
clone size: -; V gene: TRBV19; D gene: TRBD1; J gene: TRBJ2-3; CDR3 DNA: TGTGCCAGTAGACAGGGGGCGGGAGATACGCAGTATTTT; CDR3 protein: CASRQGAGDTQYF
clone size: -; V gene: TRBV5-3; D gene: TRBD1; J gene: TRBJ1-2; CDR3 DNA: TGTGCCAGAAGCTTGGGGTCTCCAGGGACAGGGTTAATGAGAAAGTATGGCTACACCTTC; CDR3 protein: CARSLGSPGTGLMRKYGYTF
clone size: -; V gene: TRBV5-1; D gene: -; J gene: TRBJ2-1; CDR3 DNA: TGCGCCAGCAGCTTAGGGCAGGGAAGCTACAATGAGCAGTTCTTC; CDR3 protein: CASSLGQGSYNEQFF
clone size: -; V gene: TRBV2; D gene: -; J gene: TRBJ1-2; CDR3 DNA: TGTGCCAGCAGTGAACAGGGGCCGGGTAATGGCTACACCTTC; CDR3 protein: CASSEQGPGNGYTF
clone size: -; V gene: TRBV4-2; D gene: -; J gene: TRBJ1-1; CDR3 DNA: TGTGCCAGCAGCCAAGAGAGAAGAACTGAAGCTTTCTTT; CDR3 protein: CASSQERRTEAFF
clone size: -; V gene: TRBV5-1; D gene: TRBD2; J gene: TRBJ2-1; CDR3 DNA: TGCGCCAGCAGCTTGGGGGGACTAGGGACGTACAATGAGCAGTTCTTC; CDR3 protein: CASSLGGLGTYNEQFF
clone size: -; V gene: TRBV2; D gene: TRBD1; J gene: TRBJ1-6; CDR3 DNA: TGTGCCAGCAGTGGGGGGACAGGGACTTCACCCCTCCACTTT; CDR3 protein: CASSGGTGTSPLHF
clone size: -; V gene: TRBV11-2; D gene: TRBD1; J gene: TRBJ2-7; CDR3 DNA: TGTGCCAGCAGCTTAGCCGGGACAGGGATCTACGAGCAGTACTTC; CDR3 protein: CASSLAGTGIYEQYF
clone size: -; V gene: TRBV6-5; D gene: -; J gene: TRBJ1-4; CDR3 DNA: TGTGCCAGCAGTCCTTCAGGGTCTAATGAAAAACTGTTTTTT; CDR3 protein: CASSPSGSNEKLFF
clone size: -; V gene: TRBV25-1; D gene: TRBD2; J gene: TRBJ2-1; CDR3 DNA: TGTGCCAGCAGTTATTCTAGCGGGGGCCGGGGGACTTTCAATGAGCAGTTCTTC; CDR3 protein: CASSYSSGGRGTFNEQFF
clone size: -; V gene: TRBV30; D gene: TRBD1; J gene: TRBJ1-2; CDR3 DNA: TGTGCCTGCTCACAGGGGGCGGAAGGCTACACCTTC; CDR3 protein: CACSQGAEGYTF
clone size: -; V gene: TRBV7-8; D gene: -; J gene: TRBJ1-3; CDR3 DNA: TGTGCCAGCAGCCGCTCAGTTACCTCTGGAAACACCATATATTTT; CDR3 protein: CASSRSVTSGNTIYF
clone size: -; V gene: TRBV5-1; D gene: TRBD2; J gene: TRBJ2-7; CDR3 DNA: TGCGCCAGCAGCTTTAGATCCGGGACTACCTCCTACGAGCAGTACTTC; CDR3 protein: CASSFRSGTTSYEQYF
clone size: -; V gene: TRBV2; D gene: -; J gene: TRBJ1-3; CDR3 DNA: TGTGCCAGCAGTGATACCAAGGGGGCTGGAAACACCATATATTTT; CDR3 protein: CASSDTKGAGNTIYF
clone size: -; V gene: TRBV6-6; D gene: -; J gene: TRBJ1-2; CDR3 DNA: TGTGCCAGCAGTTCCCCGCGGGGAGTCGCTAACTATGGCTACACCTTC; CDR3 protein: CASSSPRGVANYGYTF
clone size: -; V gene: TRBV3-1/TRBV3-2; D gene: -; J gene: TRBJ1-1; CDR3 DNA: TGTGCCAGCAGCTCAAACTTGGGGGGGACTGAAGCTTTCTTT; CDR3 protein: CASSSNLGGTEAFF
clone size: few; V gene: TRBV14; D gene: -; J gene: TRBJ1-2; CDR3 DNA: TGTGCCAGCAGCCAAGATGTTGGGCGGGACCGGTATGGCTACACCTTC; CDR3 protein: CASSQDVGRDRYGYTF
clone size: -; V gene: TRBV13; D gene: TRBD2; J gene: TRBJ2-2; CDR3 DNA: TGTGCCAGCAGGCGGGAGTCTAGCGGGGTGGTTCGCCCCGGGGAGCTGTTTTTT; CDR3 protein: CASRRESSGVVRPGELFF
clone size: -; V gene: TRBV7-8; D gene: TRBD1; J gene: TRBJ1-4; CDR3 DNA: TGTGCCAGCAGCTTAAGCCGATGGGACAGGGTTGAAAAACTGTTTTTT; CDR3 protein: CASSLSRWDRVEKLFF
clone size: few; V gene: TRBV7-2; D gene: -; J gene: TRBJ2-7; CDR3 DNA: TGTGCCAGCAGCTTAGCTGCGGGGTTCTCCTACGAGCAGTACTTC; CDR3 protein: CASSLAAGFSYEQYF
clone size: -; V gene: TRBV5-5; D gene: TRBD1; J gene: TRBJ2-1; CDR3 DNA: TGTGCCAGCAGCTTTTGGCAGGGGGACTACAATGAGCAGTTCTTC; CDR3 protein: CASSFWQGDYNEQFF
clone size: -; V gene: TRBV19; D gene: -; J gene: TRBJ1-6; CDR3 DNA: TGTGCCAGCCAGCGCTCCTATAATTCACCCCTCCACTTT; CDR3 protein: CASQRSYNSPLHF
clone size: -; V gene: TRBV6-2/TRBV6-3; D gene: -; J gene: TRBJ1-2; CDR3 DNA: TGTGCCAGCAGCATGACAGGTTGGGGCTACACCTTC; CDR3 protein: CASSMTGWGYTF
clone size: -; V gene: TRBV7-9; D gene: TRBD1; J gene: TRBJ1-1; CDR3 DNA: TGTGCCAGCAGCACGACAGGGACGGCTTTCTTT; CDR3 protein: CASSTTGTAFF